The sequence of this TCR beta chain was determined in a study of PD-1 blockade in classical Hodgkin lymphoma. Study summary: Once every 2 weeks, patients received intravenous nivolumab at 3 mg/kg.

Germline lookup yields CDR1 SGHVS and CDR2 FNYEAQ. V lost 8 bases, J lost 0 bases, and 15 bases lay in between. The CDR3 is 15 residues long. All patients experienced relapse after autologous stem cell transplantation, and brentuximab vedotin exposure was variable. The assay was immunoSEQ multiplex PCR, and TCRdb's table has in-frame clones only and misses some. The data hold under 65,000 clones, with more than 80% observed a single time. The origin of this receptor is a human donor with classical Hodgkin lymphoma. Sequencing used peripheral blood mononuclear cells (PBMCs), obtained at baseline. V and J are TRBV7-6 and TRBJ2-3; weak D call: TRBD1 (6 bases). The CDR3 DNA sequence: TGTGCCAGCGCCTTGGGGGCGGCTAGCACAGATACGCAGTATTTT. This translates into CASALGAASTDTQYF.